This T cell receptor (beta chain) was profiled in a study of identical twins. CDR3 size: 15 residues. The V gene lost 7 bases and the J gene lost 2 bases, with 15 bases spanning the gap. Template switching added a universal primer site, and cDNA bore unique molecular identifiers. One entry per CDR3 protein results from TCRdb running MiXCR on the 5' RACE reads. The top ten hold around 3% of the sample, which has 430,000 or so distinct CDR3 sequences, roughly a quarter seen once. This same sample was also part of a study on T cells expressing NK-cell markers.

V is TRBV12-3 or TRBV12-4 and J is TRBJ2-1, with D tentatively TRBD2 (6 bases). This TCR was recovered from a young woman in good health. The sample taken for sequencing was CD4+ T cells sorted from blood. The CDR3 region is CASTRPGLPYNEQFF. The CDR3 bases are TGTGCCAGCACTCGCCCGGGACTCCCCTACAATGAGCAGTTCTTC.